These 14 T cell receptor beta chains were sequenced from one sample in a study of T cells after yellow fever vaccination. TCRdb recomputed calls from the 5' RACE reads with MiXCR, one row per CDR3 protein. The repertoire holds around 88,000 distinct CDR3 sequences, more than 10% seen once, with around 24% in the top ten. The material sequenced was CD8+ T cells not binding an NS4B(214-222) dextramer, sorted from PBMCs, taken roughly 23 days after the first yellow fever vaccination. The source is a man aged 18 to 29 who received the YFV17D yellow fever vaccine.

This chain joins TRBV7-9 and TRBJ1-1; D gene ambiguous. CDR3 length equals 14 residues. CDR1 is SEHNR and CDR2 is FQNEAQ in the germline V gene (reference sequence). V lost 1 base, J lost 0 bases, and 6 bases lay in between. Here the CDR3 DNA reads TGTGCCAGCAGCTTAGTCACCTTGAACACTGAAGCTTTCTTT. Its translation is CASSLVTLNTEAFF.

The chain couples TRBV4-1 to TRBJ1-1; 7 bases are shared with TRBD1. Germline-derived CDR1 and CDR2 are MGHRA and YSYEKL. J gave up 1 base and V 4 bases, and 12 bases lay outside the gene matches. CDR3 length: 17 amino acids. The CDR3 region is CASSPRSPDRANTEAFF. For the CDR3, the DNA is TGCGCCAGCAGCCCAAGGTCCCCCGACAGGGCGAACACTGAAGCTTTCTTT.

This chain uses TRBV6-1 with TRBJ1-5; D is unclear. From germline, CDR1 is MNHNS and CDR2 SASEGT. The V end was cut by 4 bases, the J end by 0 bases, with 10 bases between. The CDR3 sequence is 15 residues long. CDR3 nucleotide sequence: TGTGCCAGCAGTGTCCCAGCTTCTAGCAATCAGCCCCAGCATTTT. Translating gives CASSVPASSNQPQHF.

The chain recombines TRBV5-1 with TRBJ2-5, with 8 bases fitting TRBD2. The CDR3 extends over 13 amino acids. CDR1 and CDR2 from the germline V gene are SGHRS and YFSETQ. Unmatched junction bases numbered 3, after V lost 5 bases and J lost 3 bases. CDR3 coding DNA: TGCGCCAGCAGGCTAGCGGGCAAAGAGACCCAGTACTTC. This sequence encodes CASRLAGKETQYF.

The V gene is TRBV4-1, the J gene TRBJ2-2; D is perhaps TRBD1 or TRBD2 (6 bases each). Per the germline V gene, CDR1 is MGHRA and CDR2 is YSYEKL. The V end was cut by 1 base, the J end by 10 bases, with 13 bases between. This CDR3 comprises 14 residues. The CDR3 is CASSQGRWGAELFF. The CDR3 DNA is TGCGCCAGCAGCCAAGGGAGGTGGGGGGCGGAGCTGTTTTTT.

The chain uses TRBV4-3 and TRBJ1-3; 7 bases match TRBD1. J gave up 0 bases and V 2 bases, and 10 bases lay outside the gene matches. Germline CDR1 and CDR2: LGHNA and YSLEER. CDR3 length equals 18 residues. The CDR3 spells CASSQYEWDRDSGNTIYF. CDR3 coding DNA: TGCGCCAGCAGCCAATACGAGTGGGACAGAGACTCTGGAAACACCATATATTTT.

This clonotype was seen a handful of times. The V gene is TRBV3-1, the J gene TRBJ1-1, with a possible D match to TRBD1 (5 bases). The V end was cut by 1 base, the J end by 1 base, with 10 bases between. The V gene's germline CDR1 is LGHDT and CDR2 YNNKEL (reference sequence). This CDR3 is built from 15 residues. The CDR3 DNA reads as TGTGCCAGCAGCCAAGGAGGACATTCGAACACTGAAGCTTTCTTT. Protein sequence: CASSQGGHSNTEAFF.

The J gene is TRBJ2-4, the V gene TRBV7-9; D possibly corresponds to TRBD2 (6 bases). The CDR3 length is 12 residues. V dropped 3 bases and J dropped 7 bases, with 7 bases sitting between them. Germline V lookup: CDR1 SEHNR, CDR2 FQNEAQ (reference sequence). This CDR3 reads CASSFRGNIQYF. CDR3 bases: TGTGCCAGCAGCTTTCGGGGGAACATTCAGTACTTC.

The V gene is TRBV7-9, the J gene TRBJ2-7; 8 bases line up with TRBD1. The CDR3 runs to 14 residues. From germline, CDR1 is SEHNR and CDR2 FQNEAQ (reference sequence). Trimming took 8 bases from V and 6 from J; bases not matched to a gene: 12. The CDR3 loop is CASWRTGMEGEQYF. CDR3 DNA: TGTGCCAGCTGGAGGACAGGGATGGAGGGCGAGCAGTACTTC.

The genes are TRBV7-9 and TRBJ2-5; 7 nucleotides match TRBD2. With 5 bases clipped from V and 4 bases from J, the junction kept 10 bases outside the gene matches. The CDR3 has 15 residues. Germline CDR1 and CDR2: SEHNR and FQNEAQ (reference sequence). The CDR3 sequence: CASSLVGGVSETQYF. CDR3 coding DNA: TGTGCCAGCAGCCTCGTGGGAGGGGTTTCAGAGACCCAGTACTTC.

This chain links TRBV7-2 with TRBJ2-7, with 9 bases aligning to TRBD2. V dropped 5 bases and J dropped 4; count of bases not matched to a gene: 3. The germline V gene has CDR1 SGHTA and CDR2 FQGNSA. This CDR3 comprises 13 residues. The CDR3 DNA is TGTGCCAGCAGCATCCTAGCGGGGTACGAGCAGTACGTC. Translated: CASSILAGYEQYV.

Only a few counts were recorded for this clonotype. V usage is TRBV4-1 and J usage is TRBJ1-1, with D uncertain. Germline CDR1 and CDR2: MGHRA and YSYEKL. V lost 1 base and J 1 base, leaving 10 bases between the germline ends. This CDR3 has 15 residues. CDR3 bases: TGCGCCAGCAGCCAAGGACTCAGGCCGAACACTGAAGCTTTCTTT. This encodes CASSQGLRPNTEAFF.

The V call is TRBV7-2, the J call TRBJ2-3; D may match TRBD1 or TRBD2 (6 bases each). CDR1 and CDR2 from the germline V gene are SGHTA and FQGNSA. This CDR3 comprises 14 residues. The CDR3 DNA sequence: TGTGCAGTCACGGAGGGGGAAAGCACAGATACGCAGTATTTT. Translation gives CAVTEGESTDTQYF.

The table lists this clonotype with a few counts. The rearrangement uses TRBV7-8 and TRBJ2-1; a weak D match, TRBD2 (6 bases). This CDR3 is 15 amino acids long. The ends were cut back, 0 bases at V and 3 bases at J, with 9 bases in the middle. Germline loops: CDR1 SGHVS, CDR2 FQNEAQ. CDR3 bases: TGTGCCAGCAGCTTAGCCGGGGGATACTACAATGAGCAGTTCTTC. Encoded protein: CASSLAGGYYNEQFF.